This T cell receptor beta chain was identified during a study of T cell changes during pregnancy in multiple sclerosis (dated by TCRdb to the late 2010s). For the study in its entirety: Changes in the T cell repertoire over the course of pregnancy were examined in this study in women with multiple sclerosis.

Trimming leaves V shorter by 3 bases and J shorter by 5 bases, with the junction holding 4 bases beyond the gene matches. CDR1 and CDR2 are drawn from the germline V gene: MNHNS, SASEGT. CDR3 length: 14 amino acids, cysteine to phenylalanine. The kept DNA is CDR3 alone, 42 bases in frame from the first base. On this clone: Its antigen is still unknown. Base qualities are not at hand, and no much larger clone is one base apart.

Library method: the immunoSEQ multiplex PCR assay. TCRdb provides this immuneACCESS table in a form limited to in-frame rearrangements. Some clones are lacking; in checked studies, under half of them reflect an unresolved V gene, and why the rest are absent is not known. In this sample the table shows just over 80,000 clones, about 95% of which occur a single time. Around 1.1% of the sample belongs to the ten largest clones. This TCR was recovered from a female donor with multiple sclerosis, enrolled in a pregnancy study. The material was peripheral blood, obtained in the second trimester of pregnancy. The chain is made from TRBV6-1 and TRBJ2-5, with 9 junctional bases fitting TRBD2. CDR3 loop: CASSEGLAFETQYF. The DNA sequence follows: TGTGCCAGCAGTGAGGGACTAGCATTTGAGACCCAGTACTTC.